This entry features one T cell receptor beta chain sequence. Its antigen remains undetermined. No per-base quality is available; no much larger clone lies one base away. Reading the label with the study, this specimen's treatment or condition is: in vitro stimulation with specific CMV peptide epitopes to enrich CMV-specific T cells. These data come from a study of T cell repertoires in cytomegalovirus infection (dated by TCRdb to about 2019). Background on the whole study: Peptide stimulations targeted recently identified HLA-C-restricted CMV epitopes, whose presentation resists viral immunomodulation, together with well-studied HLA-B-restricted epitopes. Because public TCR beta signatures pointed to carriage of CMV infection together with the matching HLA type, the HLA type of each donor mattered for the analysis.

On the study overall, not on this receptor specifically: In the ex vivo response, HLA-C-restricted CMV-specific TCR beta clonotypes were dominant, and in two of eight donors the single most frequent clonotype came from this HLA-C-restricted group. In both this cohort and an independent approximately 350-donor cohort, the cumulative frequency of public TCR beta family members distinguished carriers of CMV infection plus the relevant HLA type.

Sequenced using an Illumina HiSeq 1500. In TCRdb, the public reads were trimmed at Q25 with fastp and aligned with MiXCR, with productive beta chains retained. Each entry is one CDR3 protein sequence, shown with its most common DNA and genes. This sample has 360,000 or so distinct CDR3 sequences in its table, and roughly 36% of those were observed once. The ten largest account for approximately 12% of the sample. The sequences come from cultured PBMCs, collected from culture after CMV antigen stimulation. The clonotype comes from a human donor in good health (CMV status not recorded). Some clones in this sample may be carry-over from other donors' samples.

CDR3 reads: CASSQVGTMAFNEQFF. The DNA sequence follows: TGCGCCAGCAGCCAAGTTGGGACTATGGCGTTCAATGAGCAGTTCTTC. This chain joins TRBV4-1 to TRBJ2-1; 7 middle bases align to TRBD2. The CDR3 holds 16 amino acids from the cysteine to the phenylalanine. The sequence is cut down to CDR3 DNA, 48 bases in frame from base 1. For CDR1 and CDR2, the germline V gene lists MGHRA and YSYEKL. After removal of 1 base from V and 6 bases from J, the junction retains 9 bases not matched to a gene.